This T cell receptor beta chain was sequenced during a study of T cells in Graves' hyperthyroidism and ophthalmopathy. The study, taken as a whole, reports: Ophthalmopathy was model-predicted a median roughly 6.3 months pre-onset.

Diagnostic decisions used clinical symptoms, serum thyroxine and TRAb, thyroid ultrasound and orbital computed tomography. Points on this clonotype: The antigen remains unidentified.

Germline CDR1 and CDR2: SGHVS and FQNEAQ. CDR3 size: 15 residues. The ends were cut back, 8 bases at V and 2 bases at J, with 13 bases in the middle. The source material, RNA transcripts, was used to amplify TCR beta CDR3 regions. An initial round of RT-PCR targeting the TCR CDR3 relied on the HTBI primer set. TCRdb re-derived calls from the multiplex PCR reads in MiXCR, one entry per CDR3 protein. The table lists roughly 510,000 distinct CDR3 sequences, 46% of them singletons, with about 40% in the top ten. This TCR was sampled from an adult woman with Graves' disease, either hyperthyroidism or ophthalmopathy (not recorded which). This chain joins TRBV7-8 and TRBJ2-6; D is undetermined. Sequenced material: peripheral blood or thyroid tissue (not recorded which). CDR3: CASQRLTPGANVLTF. DNA of the CDR3: TGTGCCAGCCAGCGACTCACCCCTGGGGCCAACGTCCTGACTTTC.